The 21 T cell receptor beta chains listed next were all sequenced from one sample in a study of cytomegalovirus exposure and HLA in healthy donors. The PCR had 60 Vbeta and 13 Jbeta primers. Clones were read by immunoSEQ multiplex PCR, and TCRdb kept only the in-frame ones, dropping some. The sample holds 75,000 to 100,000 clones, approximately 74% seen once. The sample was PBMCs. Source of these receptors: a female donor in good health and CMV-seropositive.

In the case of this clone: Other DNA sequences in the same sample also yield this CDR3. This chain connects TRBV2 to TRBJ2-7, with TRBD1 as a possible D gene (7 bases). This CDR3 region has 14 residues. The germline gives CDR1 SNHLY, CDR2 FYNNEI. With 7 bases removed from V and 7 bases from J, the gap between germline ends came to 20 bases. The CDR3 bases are TGTGCCAGCAAATATGGAGGGGGCAAGGGTGAGCAGTACTTC. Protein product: CASKYGGGKGEQYF.

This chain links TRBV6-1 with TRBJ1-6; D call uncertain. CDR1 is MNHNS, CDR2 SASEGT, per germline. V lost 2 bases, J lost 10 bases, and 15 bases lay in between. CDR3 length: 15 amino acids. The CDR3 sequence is CASSERGSRGSPLHF. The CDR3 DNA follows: TGTGCCAGCAGTGAACGGGGATCTCGAGGGTCACCCCTCCACTTT.

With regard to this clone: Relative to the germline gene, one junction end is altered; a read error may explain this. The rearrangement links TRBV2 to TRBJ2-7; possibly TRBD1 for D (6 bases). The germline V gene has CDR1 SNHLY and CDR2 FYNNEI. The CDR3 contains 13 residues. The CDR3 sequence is CASREGQLYEQYF. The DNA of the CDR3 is TGTGCCAGCAGAGAAGGACAGTTATACGAGCAGTACTTC.

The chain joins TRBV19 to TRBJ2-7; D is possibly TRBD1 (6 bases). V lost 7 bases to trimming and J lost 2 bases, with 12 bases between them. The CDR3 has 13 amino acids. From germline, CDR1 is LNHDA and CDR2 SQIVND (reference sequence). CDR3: CASNQGTTYEQYF. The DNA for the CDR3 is TGTGCCAGTAACCAGGGGACCACCTACGAGCAGTACTTC.

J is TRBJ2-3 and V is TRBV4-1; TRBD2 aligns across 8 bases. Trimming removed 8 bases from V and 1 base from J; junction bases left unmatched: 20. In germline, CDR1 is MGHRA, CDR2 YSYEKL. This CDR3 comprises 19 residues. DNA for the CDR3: TGCGCCAGCCGGGAGGGGGGGACTAGTCGCGTGGCTGGCACAGATACGCAGTATTTT. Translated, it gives CASREGGTSRVAGTDTQYF.

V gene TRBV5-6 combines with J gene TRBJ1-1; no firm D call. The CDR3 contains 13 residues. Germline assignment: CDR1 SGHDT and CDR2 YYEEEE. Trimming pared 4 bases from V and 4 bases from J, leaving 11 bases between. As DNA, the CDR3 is TGTGCCAGCAGCCTAATACAGACCACTGAAGCTTTCTTT. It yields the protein CASSLIQTTEAFF.

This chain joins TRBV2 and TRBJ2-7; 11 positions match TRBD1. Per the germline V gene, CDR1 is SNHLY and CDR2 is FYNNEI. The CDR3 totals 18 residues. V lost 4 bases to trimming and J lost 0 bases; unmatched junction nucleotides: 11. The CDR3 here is CASSVDGTGGFFSYEQYF. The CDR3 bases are TGTGCCAGCAGTGTGGACGGGACAGGGGGATTCTTCTCCTACGAGCAGTACTTC.

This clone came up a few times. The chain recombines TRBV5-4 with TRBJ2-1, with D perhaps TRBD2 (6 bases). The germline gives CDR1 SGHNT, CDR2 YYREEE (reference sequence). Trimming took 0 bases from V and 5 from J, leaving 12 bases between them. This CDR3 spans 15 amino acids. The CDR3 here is CASSLVGLANNEQFF. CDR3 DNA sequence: TGTGCCAGCAGCTTGGTAGGGCTAGCGAACAATGAGCAGTTCTTC. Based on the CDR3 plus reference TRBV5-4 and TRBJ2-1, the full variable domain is ETGVTQSPTHLIKTRGQQVTLRCSSQSGHNTVSWYQQALGQGPQFIFQYYREEENGRGNFPPRFSGLQFPNYSSELNVNALELDDSALYLCASSLVGLANNEQFFGPGTRLTVL.

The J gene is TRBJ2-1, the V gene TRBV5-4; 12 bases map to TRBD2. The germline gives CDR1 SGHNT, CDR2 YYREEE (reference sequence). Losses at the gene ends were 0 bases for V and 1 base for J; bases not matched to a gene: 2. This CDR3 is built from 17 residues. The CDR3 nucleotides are TGTGCCAGCAGCTTGGGACTAGCGGGAGTATCCTACAATGAGCAGTTCTTC. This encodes CASSLGLAGVSYNEQFF.

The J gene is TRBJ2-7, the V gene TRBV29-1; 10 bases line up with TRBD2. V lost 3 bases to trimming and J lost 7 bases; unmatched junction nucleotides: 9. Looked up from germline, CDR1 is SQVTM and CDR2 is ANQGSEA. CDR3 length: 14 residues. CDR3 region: CSVETSGLLQEQYF. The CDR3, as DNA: TGCAGCGTTGAGACTAGCGGGCTCCTTCAGGAGCAGTACTTC.

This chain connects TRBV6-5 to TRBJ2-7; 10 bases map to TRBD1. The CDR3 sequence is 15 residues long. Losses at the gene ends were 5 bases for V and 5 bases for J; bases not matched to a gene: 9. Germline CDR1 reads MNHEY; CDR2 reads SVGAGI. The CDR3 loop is CASSTLDRGSHEQYF. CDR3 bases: TGTGCCAGCAGTACCTTGGACAGGGGGAGCCACGAGCAGTACTTC.

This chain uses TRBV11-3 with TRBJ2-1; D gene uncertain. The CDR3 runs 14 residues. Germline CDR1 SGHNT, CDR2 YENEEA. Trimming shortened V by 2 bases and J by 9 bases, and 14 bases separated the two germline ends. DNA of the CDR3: TGTGCCAGCAGCTTATCGTTTGCATTCGGTGAGCAGTTCTTC. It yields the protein CASSLSFAFGEQFF.

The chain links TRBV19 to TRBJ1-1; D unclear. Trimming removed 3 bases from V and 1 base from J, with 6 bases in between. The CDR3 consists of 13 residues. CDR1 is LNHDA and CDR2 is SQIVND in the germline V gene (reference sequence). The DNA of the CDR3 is TGTGCCAGTAGTATCGGAGCGAACACTGAAGCTTTCTTT. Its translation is CASSIGANTEAFF.

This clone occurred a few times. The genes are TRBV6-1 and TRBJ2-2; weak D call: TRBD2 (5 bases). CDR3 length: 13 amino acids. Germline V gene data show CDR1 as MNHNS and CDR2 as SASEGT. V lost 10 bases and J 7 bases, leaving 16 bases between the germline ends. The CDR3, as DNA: TGTGCCACCCCCCTCGGGGAAGTCGGGGAGCTGTTTTTT. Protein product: CATPLGEVGELFF.

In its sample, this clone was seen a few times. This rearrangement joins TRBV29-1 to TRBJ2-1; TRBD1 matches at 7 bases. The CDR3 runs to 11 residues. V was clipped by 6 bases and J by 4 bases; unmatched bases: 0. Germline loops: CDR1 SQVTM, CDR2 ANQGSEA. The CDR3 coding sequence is TGCAGCGTCAGGGGGTACAATGAGCAGTTCTTC. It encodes CSVRGYNEQFF.

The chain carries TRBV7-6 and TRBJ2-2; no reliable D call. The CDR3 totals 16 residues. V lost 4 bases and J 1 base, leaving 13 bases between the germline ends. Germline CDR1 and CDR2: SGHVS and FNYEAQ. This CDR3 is CASSYTQTRNTGELFF. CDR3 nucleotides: TGTGCCAGCAGCTATACCCAAACCAGGAACACCGGGGAGCTGTTTTTT.

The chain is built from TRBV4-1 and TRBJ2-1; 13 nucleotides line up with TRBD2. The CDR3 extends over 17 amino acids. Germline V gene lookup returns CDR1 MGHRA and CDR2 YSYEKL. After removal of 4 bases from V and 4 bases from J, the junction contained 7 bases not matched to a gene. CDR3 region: CASSRRLAGGNYNEQFF. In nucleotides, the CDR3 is TGCGCCAGCAGCCGGAGACTAGCGGGGGGAAATTACAATGAGCAGTTCTTC.

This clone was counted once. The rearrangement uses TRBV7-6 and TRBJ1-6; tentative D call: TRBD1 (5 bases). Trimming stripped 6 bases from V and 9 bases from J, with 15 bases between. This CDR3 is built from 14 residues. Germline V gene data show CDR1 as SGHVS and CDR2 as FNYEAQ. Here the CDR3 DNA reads TGTGCCAGCAGTTCGCGGGACTTGGGTTCACCCCTCCACTTT. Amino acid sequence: CASSSRDLGSPLHF.

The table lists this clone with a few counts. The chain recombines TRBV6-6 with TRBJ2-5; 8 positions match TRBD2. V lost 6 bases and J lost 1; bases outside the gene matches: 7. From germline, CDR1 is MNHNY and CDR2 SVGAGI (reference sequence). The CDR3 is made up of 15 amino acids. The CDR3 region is CASSPSLAVQETQYF. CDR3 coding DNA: TGTGCCAGCAGCCCCTCACTAGCGGTCCAAGAGACCCAGTACTTC.

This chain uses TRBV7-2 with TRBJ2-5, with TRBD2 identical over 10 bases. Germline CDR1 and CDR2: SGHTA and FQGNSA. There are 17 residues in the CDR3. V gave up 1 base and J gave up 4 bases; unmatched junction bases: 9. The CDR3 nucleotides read TGTGCCAGCAGCTTAGGGATAAGCGGGAGGGCGGGAGAGACCCAGTACTTC. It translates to CASSLGISGRAGETQYF.

DNA of the CDR3: TGCGCCAGCAGCCAAGCTCCCGGGACTAGAGACGAGCAGTACTTC. Protein sequence: CASSQAPGTRDEQYF. The rearrangement joins TRBV4-1 to TRBJ2-7, with 8 bases identical to TRBD2. Germline CDR1 and CDR2: MGHRA and YSYEKL. CDR3 length equals 15 residues. After removal of 1 base from V and 5 bases from J, the junction contained 7 bases not matched to a gene.